Following are 15 T cell receptor beta chains from one sample sequenced in a study of neoadjuvant anti-PD-1 for oral cavity cancer (dated by TCRdb to the early 2020s). The method was the immunoSEQ multiplex PCR assay. TCRdb limited this immuneACCESS table to in-frame rearrangements with V and J called. A share of clones is missing; checked studies link under half to unresolved V genes, and the rest is unexplained. Present in this sample are approximately 6,700 clones, more than 65% of which were seen just once. The ten largest account for about 3.4% of the sample. What the time point label conveys for this sample: before neoadjuvant nivolumab. This material consisted of PBMCs, taken before nivolumab (anti-PD-1) treatment. Receptor source: a person between 35 and 79 years old with oral cavity squamous cell carcinoma.

The rearrangement links TRBV9 to TRBJ2-3; D unresolved. The CDR3 covers 13 residues. Germline V CDR1 and CDR2: SGDLS, YYNGEE. Trimming took 1 base from V and 3 from J, leaving 6 bases between them. The chain's CDR3 is CASSVSPTDTQYF. The CDR3 DNA follows: TGTGCCAGCAGCGTAAGCCCTACAGATACGCAGTATTTT. The variable domain in full, with the rest retrieved from reference TRBV9 and TRBJ2-3, is DSGVTQTPKHLITATGQRVTLRCSPRSGDLSVYWYQQSLDQGLQFLIQYYNGEERAKGNILERFSAQQFPDLHSELNLSSLELGDSALYFCASSVSPTDTQYFGPGTRLTVL.

This clone was seen just once. The chain is built from TRBV9 and TRBJ1-2, with 7 bases aligning to TRBD1. CDR3 size: 16 residues. V gave up 4 bases and J gave up 6 bases; unmatched junction bases: 15. Germline V CDR1 and CDR2: SGDLS, YYNGEE. Here the CDR3 reads CASSNNPDRQRDGYTF. The CDR3 DNA is TGTGCCAGCAGCAATAACCCGGACAGGCAAAGGGATGGCTACACCTTC. The full variable domain, with the rest looked up from reference TRBV9 and TRBJ1-2, is DSGVTQTPKHLITATGQRVTLRCSPRSGDLSVYWYQQSLDQGLQFLIQYYNGEERAKGNILERFSAQQFPDLHSELNLSSLELGDSALYFCASSNNPDRQRDGYTFGSGTRLTVV.

This chain connects TRBV6-1 to TRBJ2-5; D is possibly TRBD1 (5 bases). From germline, CDR1 is MNHNS and CDR2 SASEGT. The CDR3 spans 13 residues. The germline V and J ends were trimmed by 1 base and 5 bases, with 8 bases remaining between them. CDR3 sequence reads: CASSEEAGETQYF. The CDR3 nucleotides are TGTGCCAGCAGTGAAGAGGCAGGGGAGACCCAGTACTTC.

The table lists this clone with a few counts. The chain recombines TRBV7-2 with TRBJ1-2; 11 bases match TRBD1. Losses at the gene ends were 4 bases for V and 0 bases for J; bases not matched to a gene: 1. The CDR3 loop spans 15 amino acids. Germline CDR1 and CDR2: SGHTA and FQGNSA. CDR3 bases: TGTGCCAGCAGCTGGACAGGGGGCGCTAACTATGGCTACACCTTC. As protein: CASSWTGGANYGYTF.

The CDR3 sequence is CASSQDWDRSYNEQFF. The CDR3 DNA is TGTGCCAGCAGCCAAGACTGGGACAGGTCCTACAATGAGCAGTTCTTC. This rearrangement joins TRBV4-2 to TRBJ2-1; 8 bases line up with TRBD1. V lost 0 bases to trimming and J lost 1 base; unmatched junction nucleotides: 2. The CDR3 is 16 residues long. CDR1 is LGHNA, CDR2 YNFKEQ, per germline.

The V and J genes are TRBV27 and TRBJ2-5, with 13 bases fitting TRBD2. Germline V gene data show CDR1 as MNHEY and CDR2 as SMNVEV (reference sequence). V trimming: 5 bases; J trimming: 1 base; junction bases outside the gene matches: 10. The CDR3 runs to 18 residues. CDR3 protein: CASSRSTSGGTSQETQYF. The CDR3 DNA sequence: TGTGCCAGCAGTCGTTCGACTAGCGGGGGGACCTCCCAAGAGACCCAGTACTTC.

The rearrangement links TRBV5-6 to TRBJ1-2; TRBD1 might be the D (6 bases). Trimming left V 3 bases short and J 4 bases short, with 13 bases between. The germline V gene encodes CDR1 SGHDT and CDR2 YYEEEE. CDR3 length: 14 residues. The CDR3, as DNA: TGTGCCAGCAGCTCTGGACAGAGCCCCTATGGCTACACCTTC. Translated, it gives CASSSGQSPYGYTF. The complete variable domain, with remaining parts taken from reference TRBV5-6 and TRBJ1-2, reads DAGVTQSPTHLIKTRGQQVTLRCSPKSGHDTVSWYQQALGQGPQFIFQYYEEEERQRGNFPDRFSGHQFPNYSSELNVNALLLGDSALYLCASSSGQSPYGYTFGSGTRLTVV.

V is TRBV2 and J is TRBJ2-1; 12 bases are shared with TRBD2. Germline CDR1 SNHLY, CDR2 FYNNEI. V was pared by 7 bases and J by 9 bases, with 7 bases of the junction left unmatched. The CDR3 runs to 14 residues. The CDR3 DNA reads TGTGCCAGCAAGCGGACTAGCGGGGTGGGTGAGCAGTTCTTC. As protein: CASKRTSGVGEQFF.

The rearrangement links TRBV11-2 to TRBJ1-6, with 7 bases identical to TRBD1. V was pared by 0 bases and J by 5 bases, with 1 base of the junction left unmatched. Germline V gene data show CDR1 as SGHAT and CDR2 as FQNNGV. The CDR3 sequence is 15 residues long. The DNA of the CDR3 is TGTGCCAGCAGCTTAGAGGGACAGAATAATTCACCCCTCCACTTT. Amino acid sequence: CASSLEGQNNSPLHF.

The gene calls are TRBV29-1 and TRBJ2-2; 8 nucleotides agree with TRBD1. V trimming: 3 bases; J trimming: 4 bases; junction bases outside the gene matches: 1. Germline V CDR1 and CDR2: SQVTM, ANQGSEA. This CDR3 region has 13 residues. Here the CDR3 DNA reads TGCAGCGTTGAGACAGGGGCCACCGGGGAGCTGTTTTTT. Its protein is CSVETGATGELFF.

This chain joins TRBV7-8 and TRBJ1-1, with unresolved D. CDR1 is SGHVS and CDR2 is FQNEAQ in the germline V gene. The CDR3 is 14 amino acids. V was pared by 5 bases and J by 0 bases, with 10 bases between. The CDR3 is CASSAGRVNTEAFF. Written as DNA, the CDR3 is TGTGCCAGCAGCGCCGGACGGGTGAACACTGAAGCTTTCTTT.

The chain has TRBV19 and TRBJ2-7, with D perhaps TRBD1 or TRBD2 (5 bases each). CDR3 length: 14 residues. Trimming cost V 4 bases and J 2 bases, with 12 bases left between them. Germline CDR1 and CDR2: LNHDA and SQIVND (reference sequence). The DNA for the CDR3 is TGTGCCAGTAGTACAGGGACCGCGCCCTACGAGCAGTACTTC. It encodes CASSTGTAPYEQYF. Variable domain in full (rest from reference TRBV19 and TRBJ2-7): DGGITQSPKYLFRKEGQNVTLSCEQNLNHDAMYWYRQDPGQGLRLIYYSQIVNDFQKGDIAEGYSVSREKKESFPLTVTSAQKNPTAFYLCASSTGTAPYEQYFGPGTRLTVT.

The V gene is TRBV9, the J gene TRBJ2-1, with D maybe TRBD2 (6 bases). V lost 0 bases to trimming and J lost 0 bases, with 19 bases between them. The CDR3 totals 19 residues. Germline-derived CDR1 and CDR2 are SGDLS and YYNGEE. The CDR3 coding sequence is TGTGCCAGCAGCGTAGATGGAGTAGCGGCCAGAACCTCCTACAATGAGCAGTTCTTC. Amino acid sequence: CASSVDGVAARTSYNEQFF.

The rearrangement links TRBV5-1 to TRBJ2-1; 12 nucleotides line up with TRBD2. Germline trimming cut 2 bases from V and 9 bases from J; bases unmatched to any gene: 15. Germline lookup yields CDR1 SGHRS and CDR2 YFSETQ. This CDR3 has 18 residues. CDR3 nucleotide sequence: TGCGCCAGCAGCTTATGGTCTAGCGGGGGGGCCGAACGAGGTGAGCAGTTCTTC. It is translated as CASSLWSSGGAERGEQFF. Variable domain in full (rest from reference TRBV5-1 and TRBJ2-1): KAGVTQTPRYLIKTRGQQVTLSCSPISGHRSVSWYQQTPGQGLQFLFEYFSETQRNKGNFPGRFSGRQFSNSRSEMNVSTLELGDSALYLCASSLWSSGGAERGEQFFGPGTRLTVL.

V is TRBV15 and J is TRBJ1-3; D unresolved. The CDR3 spans 15 residues. Per germline, CDR1 LNHNV and CDR2 YYDKDF (reference sequence). V was clipped by 1 base and J by 3 bases, with 10 bases between them. This chain's CDR3 is CATSRARGNGNTIYF. CDR3 bases: TGTGCCACCAGCAGAGCCCGGGGAAATGGAAACACCATATATTTT.